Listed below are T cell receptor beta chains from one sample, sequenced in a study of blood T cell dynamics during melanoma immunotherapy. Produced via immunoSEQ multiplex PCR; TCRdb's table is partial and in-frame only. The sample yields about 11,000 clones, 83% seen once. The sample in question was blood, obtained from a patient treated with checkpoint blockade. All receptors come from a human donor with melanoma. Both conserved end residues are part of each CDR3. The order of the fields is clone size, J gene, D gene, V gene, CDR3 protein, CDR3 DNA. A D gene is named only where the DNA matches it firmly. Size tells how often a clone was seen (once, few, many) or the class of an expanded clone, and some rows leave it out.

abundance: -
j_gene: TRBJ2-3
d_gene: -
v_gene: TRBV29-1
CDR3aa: CSVSFQGSTDTQYF
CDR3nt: TGCAGCGTTAGCTTCCAGGGAAGTACAGATACGCAGTATTTT

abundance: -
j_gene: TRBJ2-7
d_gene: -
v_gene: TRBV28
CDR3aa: CASSFGRAYEQYF
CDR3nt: TGTGCCAGCAGTTTCGGCAGGGCATACGAGCAGTACTTC

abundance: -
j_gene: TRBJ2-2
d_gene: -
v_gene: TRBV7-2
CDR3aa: CASSRWPTVMGELFF
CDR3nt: TGTGCCAGCAGCCGATGGCCAACCGTCATGGGGGAGCTGTTTTTT

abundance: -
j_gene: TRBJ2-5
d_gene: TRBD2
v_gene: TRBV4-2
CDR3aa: CASSPSLTSGQETQYF
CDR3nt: TGTGCCAGCAGCCCTAGCCTGACTAGCGGACAAGAGACCCAGTACTTC

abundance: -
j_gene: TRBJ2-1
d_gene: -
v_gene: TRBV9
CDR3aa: CASSVVSIGDEQFF
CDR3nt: TGTGCCAGCAGCGTAGTCAGCATAGGCGATGAGCAGTTCTTC

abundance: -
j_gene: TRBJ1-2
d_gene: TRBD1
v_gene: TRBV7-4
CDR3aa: CASSTSLGGDGYTF
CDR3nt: TGTGCCAGCAGCACTTCCCTAGGGGGCGATGGCTACACCTTC

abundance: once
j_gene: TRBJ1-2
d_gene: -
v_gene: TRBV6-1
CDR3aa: CAISRDVANYGYTF
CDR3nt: TGTGCCATCAGTAGGGACGTAGCTAACTATGGCTACACCTTC

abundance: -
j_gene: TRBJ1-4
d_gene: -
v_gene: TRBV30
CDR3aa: CALNQGTANEKLFF
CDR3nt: TGTGCCTTGAACCAGGGGACGGCTAATGAAAAACTGTTTTTT

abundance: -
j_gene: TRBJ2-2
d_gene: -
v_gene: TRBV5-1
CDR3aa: CASSLDSRDVTGELFF
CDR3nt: TGCGCCAGCAGCTTGGACTCAAGGGACGTGACCGGGGAGCTGTTTTTT

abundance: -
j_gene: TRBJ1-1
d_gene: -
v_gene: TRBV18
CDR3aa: CASSPREATATEAFF
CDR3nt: TGTGCCAGCTCACCCCGGGAGGCTACTGCCACTGAAGCTTTCTTT

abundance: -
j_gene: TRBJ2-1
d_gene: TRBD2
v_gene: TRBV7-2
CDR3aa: CASSLAGTSGINEQFF
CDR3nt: TGTGCCAGCAGCTTAGCCGGGACTAGCGGGATTAATGAGCAGTTCTTC

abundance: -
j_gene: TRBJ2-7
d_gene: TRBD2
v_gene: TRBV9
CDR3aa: CASSPWGGAHEQYF
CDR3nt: TGTGCCAGCAGCCCCTGGGGAGGGGCCCACGAGCAGTACTTC

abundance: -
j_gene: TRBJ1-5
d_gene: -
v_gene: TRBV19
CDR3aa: CASRPQAGAGNQPQHF
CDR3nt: TGTGCCAGTAGGCCCCAGGCAGGGGCGGGCAATCAGCCCCAGCATTTT

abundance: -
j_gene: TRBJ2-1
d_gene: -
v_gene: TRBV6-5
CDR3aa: CASSYGSSYNEQFF
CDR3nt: TGTGCCAGCAGTTATGGCAGCTCCTACAATGAGCAGTTCTTC

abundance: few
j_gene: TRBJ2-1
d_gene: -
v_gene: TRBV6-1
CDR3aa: CASSEMATPYNEQFF
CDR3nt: TGTGCCAGCAGTGAGATGGCCACCCCCTACAATGAGCAGTTCTTC

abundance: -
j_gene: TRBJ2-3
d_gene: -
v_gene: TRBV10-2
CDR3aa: CASSVGGRTDTQYF
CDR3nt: TGCGCCAGCAGTGTCGGCGGTCGCACAGATACGCAGTATTTT

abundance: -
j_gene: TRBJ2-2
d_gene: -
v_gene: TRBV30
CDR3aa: CAWTRVVGELFF
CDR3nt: TGTGCCTGGACCCGGGTGGTCGGGGAGCTGTTTTTT

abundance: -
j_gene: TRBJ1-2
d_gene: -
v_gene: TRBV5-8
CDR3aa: CASSFTSSGSGYTF
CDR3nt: TGTGCCAGCAGCTTCACCTCTTCAGGATCTGGCTACACCTTC

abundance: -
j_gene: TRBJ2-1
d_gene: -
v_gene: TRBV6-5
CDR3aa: CASSYSTQGKNEQFF
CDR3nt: TGTGCCAGCAGTTACTCGACCCAGGGGAAGAATGAGCAGTTCTTC

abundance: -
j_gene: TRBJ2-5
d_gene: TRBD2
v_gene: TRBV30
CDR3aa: CAWSAASGSREQYF
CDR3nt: TGTGCCTGGAGTGCTGCCAGCGGGAGTCGGGAGCAGTACTTC

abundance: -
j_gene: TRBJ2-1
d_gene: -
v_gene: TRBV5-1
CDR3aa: CASSLGTRDEQFF
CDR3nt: TGCGCCAGCAGCTTGGGAACTAGGGATGAGCAGTTCTTC

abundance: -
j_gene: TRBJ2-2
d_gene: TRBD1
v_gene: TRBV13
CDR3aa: CASSLAGRGPAGELFF
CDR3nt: TGTGCCAGCAGCTTAGCAGGCAGGGGGCCGGCCGGGGAGCTGTTTTTT

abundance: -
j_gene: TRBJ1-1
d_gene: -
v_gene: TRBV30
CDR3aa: CAWSQPGATEAFF
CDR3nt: TGTGCCTGGAGTCAACCAGGGGCAACTGAAGCTTTCTTT

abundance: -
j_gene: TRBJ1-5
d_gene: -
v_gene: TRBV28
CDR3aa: CASSALQGFSLVGQPQHF
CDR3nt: TGTGCCAGCAGTGCCCTACAGGGCTTTTCCTTGGTTGGTCAGCCCCAGCATTTT

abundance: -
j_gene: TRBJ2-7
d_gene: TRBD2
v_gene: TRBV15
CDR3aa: CATSRDRSGRIYEQYF
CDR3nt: TGTGCCACCAGCAGAGATCGAAGCGGGAGGATCTACGAGCAGTACTTC

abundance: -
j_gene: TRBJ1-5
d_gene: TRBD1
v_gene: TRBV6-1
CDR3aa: CASNQGGNQPQHF
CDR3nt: TGTGCCAGCAATCAGGGGGGAAATCAGCCCCAGCATTTT

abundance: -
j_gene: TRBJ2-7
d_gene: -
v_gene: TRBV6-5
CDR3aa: CASSYSFTSSYEQYF
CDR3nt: TGTGCCAGCAGTTACTCTTTCACTAGCTCCTACGAGCAGTACTTC

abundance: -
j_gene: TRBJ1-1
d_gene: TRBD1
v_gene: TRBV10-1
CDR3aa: CASSLDRESPEAFF
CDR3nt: TGCGCCAGCAGCCTCGACAGGGAGAGCCCTGAAGCTTTCTTT

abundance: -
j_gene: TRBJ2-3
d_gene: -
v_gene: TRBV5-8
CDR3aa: CASSRGSTDTQYF
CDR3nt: TGTGCCAGCAGCAGGGGGAGCACAGATACGCAGTATTTT

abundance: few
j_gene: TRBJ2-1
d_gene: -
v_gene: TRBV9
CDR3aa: CASSASTGYNEQFF
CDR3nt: TGTGCCAGCAGCGCCTCTACAGGCTACAATGAGCAGTTCTTC

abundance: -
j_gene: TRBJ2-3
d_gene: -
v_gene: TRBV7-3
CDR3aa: CASRFRDFNYRTDTQYF
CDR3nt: TGTGCCAGCAGATTCCGGGACTTCAATTATCGCACAGATACGCAGTATTTT

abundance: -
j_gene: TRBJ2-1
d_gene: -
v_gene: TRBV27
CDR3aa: CASSTRQIQSTNEQFF
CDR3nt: TGTGCCAGCAGTACAAGACAGATACAGTCTACAAATGAGCAGTTCTTC

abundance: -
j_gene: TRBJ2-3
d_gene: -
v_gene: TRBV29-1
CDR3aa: CSVKVDRGKDTQYF
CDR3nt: TGCAGCGTTAAAGTTGATCGGGGCAAAGATACGCAGTATTTT

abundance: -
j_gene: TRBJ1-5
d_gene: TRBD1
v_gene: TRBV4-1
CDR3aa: CASSHTGTGTSQPQHF
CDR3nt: TGCGCCAGCAGTCATACCGGGACAGGGACGAGTCAGCCCCAGCATTTT

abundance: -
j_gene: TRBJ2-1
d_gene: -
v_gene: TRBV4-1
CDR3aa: CASSHLMGGSYNEQFF
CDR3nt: TGCGCCAGCAGCCACCTCATGGGCGGCTCCTACAATGAGCAGTTCTTC

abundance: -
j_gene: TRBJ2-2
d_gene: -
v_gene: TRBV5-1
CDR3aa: CASSFARRQVQQWDHANTGELFF
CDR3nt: TGCGCCAGCAGCTTTGCTCGGAGACAGGTCCAGCAATGGGATCACGCGAACACCGGGGAGCTGTTTTTT

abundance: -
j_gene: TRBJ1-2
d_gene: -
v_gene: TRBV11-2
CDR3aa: CASSSLFKQGNGYTF
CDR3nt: TGTGCCAGCAGCTCACTCTTTAAACAGGGAAATGGCTACACCTTC

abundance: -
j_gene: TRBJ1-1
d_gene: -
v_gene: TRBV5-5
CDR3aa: CASSSVYRKAFF
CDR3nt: TGTGCCAGCAGCTCCGTATACAGAAAAGCTTTCTTT

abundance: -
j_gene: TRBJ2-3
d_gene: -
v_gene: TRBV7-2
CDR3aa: CASSLAGRTQYF
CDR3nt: TGTGCCAGCAGCTTAGCGGGAAGGACGCAGTATTTT

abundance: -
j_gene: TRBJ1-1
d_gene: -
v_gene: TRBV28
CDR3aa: CASRVNTEAFF
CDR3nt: TGTGCCAGCAGGGTGAACACTGAAGCTTTCTTT

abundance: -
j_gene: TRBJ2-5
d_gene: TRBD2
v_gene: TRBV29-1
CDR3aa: CSVEDRGGGWETQYF
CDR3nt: TGCAGCGTTGAAGACCGGGGCGGGGGTTGGGAGACCCAGTACTTC

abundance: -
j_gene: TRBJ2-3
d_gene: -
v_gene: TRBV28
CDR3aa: CASSLAPSTDTQYF
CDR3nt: TGTGCCAGCAGTCTAGCGCCTAGCACAGATACGCAGTATTTT

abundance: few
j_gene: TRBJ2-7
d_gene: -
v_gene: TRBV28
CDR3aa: CASSPSSYEQYF
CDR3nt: TGTGCCAGCAGTCCGTCCTCCTACGAGCAGTACTTC

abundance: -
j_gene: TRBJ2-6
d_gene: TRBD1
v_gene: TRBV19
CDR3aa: CASSDRDRATNVLTF
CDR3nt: TGTGCCAGTAGCGACCGGGACAGGGCAACCAACGTCCTGACTTTC

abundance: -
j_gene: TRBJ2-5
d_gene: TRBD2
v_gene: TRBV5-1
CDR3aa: CASSLKRGGRETQYF
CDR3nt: TGCGCCAGCAGCTTGAAGCGGGGGGGCCGGGAGACCCAGTACTTC

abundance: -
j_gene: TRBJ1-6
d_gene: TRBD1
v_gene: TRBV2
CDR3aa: CASSTGQGASNSPLHF
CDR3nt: TGTGCCAGCAGTACGGGACAGGGGGCCTCGAATTCACCCCTCCACTTT

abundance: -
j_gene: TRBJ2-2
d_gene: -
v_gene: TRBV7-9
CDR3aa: CASSYMVGHLNTGELFF
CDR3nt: TGTGCCAGCAGCTATATGGTAGGACACTTGAACACCGGGGAGCTGTTTTTT

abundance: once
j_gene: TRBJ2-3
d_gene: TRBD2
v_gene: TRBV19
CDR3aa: CASSGLAGGLYTDTQYF
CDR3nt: TGTGCCAGTAGTGGTCTAGCGGGAGGTTTATACACAGATACGCAGTATTTT

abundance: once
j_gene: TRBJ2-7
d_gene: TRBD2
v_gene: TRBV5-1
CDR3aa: CASSVLAGSSYEQYF
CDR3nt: TGCGCCAGCAGCGTATTAGCGGGGAGCTCCTACGAGCAGTACTTC

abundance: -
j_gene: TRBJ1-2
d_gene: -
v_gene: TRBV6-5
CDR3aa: CASSQGTSYDGYTF
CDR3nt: TGTGCCAGCAGTCAAGGGACATCCTACGATGGCTACACCTTC

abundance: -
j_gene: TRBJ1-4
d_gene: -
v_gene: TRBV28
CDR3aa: CASSLGAGLEKLFF
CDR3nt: TGTGCCAGCAGTTTGGGAGCGGGGCTTGAAAAACTGTTTTTT

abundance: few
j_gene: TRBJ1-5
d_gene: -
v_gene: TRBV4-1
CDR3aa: CASSQGALIQASNQPQHF
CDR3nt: TGCGCCAGCAGCCAAGGAGCCTTGATACAGGCCAGCAATCAGCCCCAGCATTTT

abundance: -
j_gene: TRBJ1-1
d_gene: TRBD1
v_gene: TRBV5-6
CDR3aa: CASSLGTGTEAFF
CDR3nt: TGTGCCAGCAGCTTGGGGACAGGGACTGAAGCTTTCTTT

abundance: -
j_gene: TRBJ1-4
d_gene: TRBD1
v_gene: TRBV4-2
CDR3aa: CASSWGQRGEKLFF
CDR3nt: TGTGCCAGCAGCTGGGGACAGCGCGGAGAAAAACTGTTTTTT

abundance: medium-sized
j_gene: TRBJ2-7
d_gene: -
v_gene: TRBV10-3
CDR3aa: CAISEIQGTYEQYF
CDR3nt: TGTGCCATCAGTGAAATTCAGGGTACCTACGAGCAGTACTTC

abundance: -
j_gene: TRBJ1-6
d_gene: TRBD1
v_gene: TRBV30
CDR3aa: CAWRGGQGRSPLHF
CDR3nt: TGTGCCTGGAGAGGGGGCCAAGGGCGTTCACCCCTCCACTTT

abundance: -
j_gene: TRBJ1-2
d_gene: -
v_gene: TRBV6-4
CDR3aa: CASSFDSPRGYTF
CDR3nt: TGTGCCAGCAGTTTTGACAGTCCGAGGGGCTACACCTTC

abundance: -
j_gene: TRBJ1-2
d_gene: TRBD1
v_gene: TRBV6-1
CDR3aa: CASATGQGNYGYTF
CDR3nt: TGTGCCAGCGCCACGGGACAGGGTAACTATGGCTACACCTTC

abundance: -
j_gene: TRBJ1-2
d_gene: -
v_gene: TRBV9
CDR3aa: CASSAGQYYGYTF
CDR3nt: TGTGCCAGCAGCGCAGGACAGTACTATGGCTACACCTTC